A selection of T cell receptor beta chains follows, all from one sample in a study of cytomegalovirus exposure and HLA in healthy donors. Generated by immunoSEQ multiplex PCR, the TCRdb table keeps only in-frame clones and is missing some. Found here are 150,000 to 200,000 clones, about 82% of them singletons; the top ten hold around 0.71%. The sequencing sample was made of PBMCs. All receptors come from a female donor in good health and CMV-seronegative. CDR3s include the opening cysteine and the closing phenylalanine or tryptophan. D genes are given only for firm matches. Clone size appears in some rows only: once, few, many, or a class for an expanded clone.

V	D	size	J	DNA	CDR3
TRBV28	TRBD1	-	TRBJ2-5	TGTGCCAGCAGTGGCCGGGACAGGGGGCTCCGAGAGACCCAGTACTTC	CASSGRDRGLRETQYF
TRBV4-3	TRBD2	-	TRBJ2-2	TGCGCCAGCAGCCAAGATCCCATCGGACTAGCGGGGGGCAACACCGGGGAGCTGTTTTTT	CASSQDPIGLAGGNTGELFF
TRBV2	TRBD1	-	TRBJ1-1	TGTGCCAGCTCTACAGGGGGCACTGAAGCTTTCTTT	CASSTGGTEAFF
TRBV19	-	-	TRBJ2-5	TGTGCCAGTAGTATTTTCCGGGGGGCAGGGGAAGAGACCCAGTACTTC	CASSIFRGAGEETQYF
TRBV7-2	TRBD1	-	TRBJ2-5	TGTGCCAGCAGCTCGACAGGGAAAGAGACCCAGTACTTC	CASSSTGKETQYF
TRBV7-2	-	-	TRBJ2-5	TGTGCCAGCAGCTTATTGGGAGCCCAGTACTTC	CASSLLGAQYF
TRBV18	-	-	TRBJ1-2	TGTGCCAGCTCACCATTAATCTCCCTCGGGGAAACTGGCTACACCTTC	CASSPLISLGETGYTF
TRBV27	TRBD1	-	TRBJ2-7	TGTGCCAGCAGTCCGATAGCTGGGACAGGGATCTACGAGCAGTACTTC	CASSPIAGTGIYEQYF
TRBV27	TRBD2	-	TRBJ2-7	TGTGCCAGCAGCCCCCAAGGACTAGCGGAGTTCGTCTCCTACGAGCAGTACTTC	CASSPQGLAEFVSYEQYF
TRBV15	-	-	TRBJ1-2	TGTGCCACCAGCAGAGATCAAAGCCTCTCATATGGCTACACCTTC	CATSRDQSLSYGYTF
TRBV6-5	TRBD1	-	TRBJ1-2	TGTGCCAGCAGTTCGAAAGACAGGGGGCACTATGGCTACACCTTC	CASSSKDRGHYGYTF
TRBV5-1	TRBD2	-	TRBJ2-1	TGCGCCAGCAGCGCCGGGACTACTAGCAATGAGCAGTTCTTC	CASSAGTTSNEQFF
TRBV6-5	-	-	TRBJ2-7	TGTGCCAGCAGTTACTCGGGGGCTAAAGGCGAGCAGTACTTC	CASSYSGAKGEQYF
TRBV7-2	-	-	TRBJ2-7	TGTGCCAGCAGCCCTCGACTAGTCCCGGACGAGCAGTACTTC	CASSPRLVPDEQYF
TRBV7-2	-	-	TRBJ1-1	TGTGCCAGCAGCTTAACGGGGGGGGTAACTGAAGCTTTCTTT	CASSLTGGVTEAFF
TRBV5-1	-	few	TRBJ1-6	TGCGCCAGCAGCTTGGAGAGCGATAATTCACCCCTCCACTTT	CASSLESDNSPLHF
TRBV7-9	-	few	TRBJ1-2	TGTGCCAGCAGCAGGCCGTCAGGCTTCTATGGCTACACCTTC	CASSRPSGFYGYTF
TRBV6-1	TRBD2	-	TRBJ2-7	TGTGCCAGCAGCAAAACTAGCGGGAGGGAGGGCGAGCAGTACTTC	CASSKTSGREGEQYF
TRBV29-1	TRBD1	few	TRBJ2-5	TGCAGCGTTGATCGCAACAGGGGACAAGTAGAGACCCAGTACTTC	CSVDRNRGQVETQYF
TRBV7-2	-	-	TRBJ2-7	TGTGCCAGCAGCGCATACAGCTACGAGCAGTACTTC	CASSAYSYEQYF
TRBV25-1	-	-	TRBJ2-5	TGTGCCAGCAGTGAATCAGGCGGGAACGGGAAGACCCAGTACTTC	CASSESGGNGKTQYF
TRBV21-1	-	-	TRBJ2-1	TGTGCCAGCAGCAAATTTTCAGACATCCCCTACAATGAGCAGTTCTTC	CASSKFSDIPYNEQFF
TRBV11-2	TRBD1	-	TRBJ2-7	TGTGCCAGCAGTCTTTTCCTAGGGACAGGGACCCCCTACGAGCAGTACTTC	CASSLFLGTGTPYEQYF
TRBV5-6	TRBD1	few	TRBJ1-2	TGTGCCAGCAGCGCGGGACAGGGGGTGGGCTACACCTTC	CASSAGQGVGYTF
TRBV9	-	-	TRBJ2-3	TGTGCCAGCAGCGTATCTGCGGCCCCCACAGATACGCAGTATTTT	CASSVSAAPTDTQYF
TRBV7-6	TRBD1	-	TRBJ2-1	TGTGCCAGCAGCCCCCCGGGACAGGGGAGGGGTGAGCAGCTCTTC	CASSPPGQGRGEQLF
TRBV29-1	TRBD1	-	TRBJ2-1	TGCAGCGTGGGGACGAGACAGGGGAATGATGAGCAGTTCTTC	CSVGTRQGNDEQFF
TRBV7-2	TRBD1	-	TRBJ2-7	TGTGCCAGCAGCTTAGCTGGGACAGGGCAGTTCTACGAGCAGTACTTC	CASSLAGTGQFYEQYF
TRBV18	TRBD2	-	TRBJ2-3	TGTGCCAGCTCACCACGCCCTCTAGCGGGAGACAAGAGCACAGATACGCAGTATTTT	CASSPRPLAGDKSTDTQYF
TRBV27	TRBD2	-	TRBJ2-5	TGTGCCAGCAGTCAAGGGACTAGCGGGGGGTACCAAGAGACCCAGTACTTC	CASSQGTSGGYQETQYF
TRBV27	TRBD1	-	TRBJ1-2	TGTGCCAGCAGTGGACAGGGGGCCCGGGCTAACTATGGCTACACCTTC	CASSGQGARANYGYTF
TRBV5-4	TRBD2	-	TRBJ2-3	TGTGCCAGCAGCGCCACAGCGGGGGGCCCAGATACGCAGTATTTT	CASSATAGGPDTQYF
TRBV25-1	-	-	TRBJ2-7	TGTGCCAGCAGTGAAGCAGGGGCCTACGAGCAGTACTTC	CASSEAGAYEQYF
TRBV9	-	few	TRBJ2-3	TGTGCCAGCAGCGTAAGACAGGACACAGATACGCAGTATTTT	CASSVRQDTDTQYF
TRBV6-5	-	-	TRBJ2-7	TGTGCCAGCAAAGAGAGAAATACGCATATCTACGAGCAGTACTTC	CASKERNTHIYEQYF
TRBV5-1	-	-	TRBJ1-5	TGCGGACCAGGGTCGTACAGCAATCAGCCCCAGCATTTT	CGPGSYSNQPQHF
TRBV27	TRBD2	-	TRBJ2-2	TGTGCCAGCAGTTCCATAGGACTAGCGGGAAAAATGACCGGGGAGCTGTTTTTT	CASSSIGLAGKMTGELFF
TRBV10-3	TRBD2	-	TRBJ2-7	TGTGCCATCCGCTCGCTAGCGGGGACCTACGAGCAGTACTTC	CAIRSLAGTYEQYF
TRBV30	TRBD1	-	TRBJ1-1	TGTGCCTGGAGCACAGGGGGGGCTGAAGCTTTCTTT	CAWSTGGAEAFF
TRBV6-6	-	-	TRBJ2-7	TGTGCCAGCTCAGGGAAGAACGAGCAGTACTTC	CASSGKNEQYF
TRBV4-1	-	few	TRBJ2-7	TGCGCCAGCAGCCAAGATCGGGCAGGGACCTACGAGCAGTACTTC	CASSQDRAGTYEQYF
TRBV19	-	-	TRBJ1-2	TGTGCCAGTAGTTCGCAGGGGCTCGCCTTGTATGGCTACACCTTC	CASSSQGLALYGYTF
TRBV7-8	TRBD1	-	TRBJ1-3	TGTGCCAGCCAACCGAGGGGGCGGAGGACTGGAAACACCATATATTTT	CASQPRGRRTGNTIYF
TRBV6-1	-	few	TRBJ2-7	TGTGCCAGCAACCCTCCACGACAGTACGAGCAGTACTTC	CASNPPRQYEQYF